Presented here are 8 T cell receptor beta chains from one specimen sequenced in a study of blood T cells in healthy people across ages. Through a sample-barcoded 5' primer and a J-beta primer mix, a second PCR was run for roughly 6 to 11 cycles. TCRdb itself ran the 5' RACE reads through MiXCR, one entry per CDR3 protein. In the table there are hundreds of thousands of distinct CDR3 sequences, roughly 26% of which are singletons. Sequencing was carried out using blood. All receptors come from a woman of 80 years or more in good health.

This clonotype was seen many times. V usage is TRBV20-1 and J usage is TRBJ1-2; no clear D. Trimming shortened V by 3 bases and J by 4 bases, and 6 bases separated the two germline ends. Germline lookup yields CDR1 DFQATT and CDR2 SNEGSKA (reference sequence). This CDR3 has 11 residues. The CDR3 sequence is CSASPSYGYTF. The DNA of the CDR3 is TGCAGTGCTAGTCCTTCCTATGGCTACACCTTC.

Worth noting for this clonotype: Just one base apart from a much larger clone, this may be a read error. J is TRBJ2-5 and V is TRBV5-1, with 9 bases aligning to TRBD1. Trimming removed 0 bases from V and 11 bases from J; junction bases left unmatched: 17. CDR1 SGHRS and CDR2 YFSETQ come from the germline V gene. This CDR3 spans 17 amino acids. CDR3 sequence reads: CASSLGSFGQGWNEQYF. The DNA for the CDR3 is TGCGCCAGCAGCTTGGGGTCTTTCGGACAGGGGTGGAATGAGCAGTACTTC.

Notes on this clonotype: A read error may explain this, as a much larger clone is one base away. This sequence joins TRBV20-1 and TRBJ2-7; D may be TRBD2 (6 bases). The CDR3 totals 15 residues. V gave up 0 bases and J gave up 10 bases, with 22 bases separating them. Germline V gene data show CDR1 as DFQATT and CDR2 as SNEGSKA (reference sequence). The CDR3 region has the DNA TGCAGTGCTAGAGATCGCCGAGATCCGGGGGAATCTCAGTACTTC. It yields the protein CSARDRRDPGESQYF.

This clonotype was counted many times. V is TRBV12-3 or TRBV12-4 and J is TRBJ2-3; the D is unclear. The CDR3 spans 15 residues. V lost 2 bases and J lost 6, with 15 bases in between. The CDR3 sequence: CASSLSSHLADTQYF. Here the CDR3 DNA reads TGTGCCAGCAGTTTAAGTAGCCACCTGGCCGATACGCAGTATTTT.

The chain carries TRBV14 and TRBJ1-2, with 7 bases identical to TRBD1. With V trimmed by 4 bases and J by 4 bases, 9 bases remained unmatched. Germline V gene data show CDR1 as SGHDN and CDR2 as FVKESK. The CDR3 sequence is 15 residues long. CDR3 DNA: TGTGCCAGCAGCCCGACAATGGGACAGTTCTATGGCTACACCTTC. Protein: CASSPTMGQFYGYTF.

Ten or more counts support this clonotype. The gene calls are TRBV7-2 and TRBJ2-7; TRBD2 aligns across 7 bases. The germline V gene has CDR1 SGHTA and CDR2 FQGNSA. The CDR3 sequence is 16 residues long. J was trimmed by 7 bases and V by 3 bases; bases with no gene match: 15. Here the CDR3 DNA reads TGTGCCAGCAGCTTTGGTGGGGGGGTGAACCCGTGGGAGCAGTACTTC. This encodes CASSFGGGVNPWEQYF.

CDR3 sequence (DNA): TGCGCCAGCAGCTTCAGCAGGGGTGGCTATGGCTACACCTTC. Amino acid sequence: CASSFSRGGYGYTF. The gene calls are TRBV5-1 and TRBJ1-2, with D perhaps TRBD1 (6 bases). V was shortened by 2 bases and J by 4 bases, with 12 bases between the two germline ends. CDR3 length: 14 residues. Germline V lookup: CDR1 SGHRS, CDR2 YFSETQ.

The chain has TRBV20-1 and TRBJ1-2; tentatively, D is TRBD1 (5 bases). The CDR3 sequence is 15 residues long. Between the trimmed V and J ends, which lost 1 base and 8 bases, there was a span of 20 bases. Germline CDR1 DFQATT, CDR2 SNEGSKA (reference sequence). CDR3: CSARGPDRPTTGYTF. Written as DNA, the CDR3 is TGCAGTGCTAGAGGCCCTGACAGACCTACTACAGGCTACACCTTC.